A single sample gave rise to the 7 T cell receptor beta chains below, sequenced in a study of cytomegalovirus exposure and HLA in healthy donors (dated 2017 in TCRdb). The library was prepared using the immunoSEQ multiplex PCR assay. For the multiplex PCR, a mixture combining 60 forward primers for TCR Vbeta segments and 13 reverse primers for TCR Jbeta segments was used. TCRdb re-hosts the immuneACCESS table, in-frame sequences only. Its copies lack some clones; in the studies checked, an unresolved V gene accounts for under half of them, and the cause for the rest is not known. Recorded for this sample are some 150,000 clones; roughly four fifths of them occurred a single time. The top ten clones comprise about 10% of the sample. The material sequenced was PBMCs. All receptors come from a man aged 45-65 years in good health and CMV-seropositive.

This clone appeared a few times. The chain uses TRBV7-8 and TRBJ2-2; TRBD2 agrees at 11 bases. Germline lookup yields CDR1 SGHVS and CDR2 FQNEAQ. This CDR3 spans 14 amino acids. The V gene end was trimmed by 7 bases and the J gene end by 6 bases; junction bases not matched to a gene: 4. The chain's CDR3 is CASTTSGAPGELFF. The CDR3 region has the DNA TGTGCCAGCACGACTAGCGGGGCTCCCGGGGAGCTGTTTTTT.

V and J are TRBV28 and TRBJ2-7; weak D call: TRBD2 (6 bases). V was pared by 5 bases and J by 0 bases, with 11 bases between. Looked up from germline, CDR1 is MDHEN and CDR2 is SYDVKM. The CDR3 covers 14 residues. CDR3 sequence: CASSISGSSYEQYF. The CDR3 DNA is TGTGCCAGCAGTATTAGCGGAAGCTCCTACGAGCAGTACTTC.

The chain is built from TRBV7-9 and TRBJ2-5, with D possibly TRBD1 on 6 matching bases. The CDR3 length is 15 residues. The germline V gene encodes CDR1 SEHNR and CDR2 FQNEAQ (reference sequence). The V end lost 5 bases, the J end lost 0 bases, and 13 bases lay between the germline ends. In DNA, the CDR3 is TGTGCCAGCAGCGCTGGGACACTGTACCAAGAGACCCAGTACTTC. The encoded protein is CASSAGTLYQETQYF.

The gene calls are TRBV6-5 and TRBJ2-7, with a tentative D call TRBD1 (6 bases). This CDR3 spans 12 amino acids. Looked up from germline, CDR1 is MNHEY and CDR2 is SVGAGI. V was cut by 5 bases and J by 6 bases, with 11 bases left in between. In nucleotides, the CDR3 is TGTGCCAGCAGTCCGACAGGCCTCGAGCAGTACTTC. It encodes CASSPTGLEQYF.

Note on this clone: Sequence at one end of the junction differs from germline and may be a read error. The CDR3 is CASSWVQGYGANGLTF. CDR3 in DNA: TGCGCCAGCAGCTGGGTTCAGGGTTATGGGGCCAACGGCCTGACTTTC. The rearrangement joins TRBV5-1 to TRBJ2-6; weak D call: TRBD1 (5 bases). Germline CDR1 is SGHRS and CDR2 is YFSETQ. The CDR3 contains 16 residues.

This chain connects TRBV30 to TRBJ1-5; 8 bases align to TRBD1. Unmatched junction bases numbered 4, after V lost 7 bases and J lost 2 bases. CDR3 length equals 13 residues. Germline V gene lookup returns CDR1 GTSNPN and CDR2 SVGIG (reference sequence). CDR3 in amino acids: CAFDRGGNQPQHF. The CDR3 DNA reads TGTGCCTTTGACAGGGGTGGCAATCAGCCCCAGCATTTT. The variable domain in full, completed from reference TRBV30 and TRBJ1-5, reads SQTIHQWPATLVQPVGSPLSLECTVEGTSNPNLYWYRQAAGRGLQLLFYSVGIGQISSEVPQNLSASRPQDRQFILSSKKLLLSDSGFYLCAFDRGGNQPQHFGDGTRLSIL.

CDR3: CASSLRKERSGEQFF. The CDR3 bases are TGTGCCAGCAGCCTTCGAAAGGAAAGGTCGGGTGAGCAGTTCTTC. The gene calls are TRBV7-2 and TRBJ2-1; D uncertain. The CDR3 length is 15 residues. Germline CDR1 is SGHTA and CDR2 is FQGNSA. V lost 5 bases and J lost 9, with 20 bases in between.